This T cell receptor beta chain was recovered during a study of early T cells in non-severe SARS-CoV-2 infection. Study-wide points: The matching step, a VDJdb search, favored anti-spike CD8 responses and missed private and CD4 specificities.

Unique molecular identifiers were attached to individual cDNA molecules. TCRdb analysed the 5' RACE reads with MiXCR anew, one entry per CDR3 protein. The sample includes 27,000 or so distinct CDR3 sequences, approximately 6.3% of them seen just once. Germline-derived CDR1 and CDR2 are DFQATT and SNEGSKA (reference sequence). This CDR3 region has 13 residues. V shed 2 bases and J shed 3 bases, with 11 bases lying between them. This clonotype was counted ten times or more. The target antigen is unknown. Material for sequencing was whole blood. J is TRBJ2-7 and V is TRBV20-1; D not certain. This receptor was identified in an adult who was a healthcare worker with PCR-confirmed SARS-CoV-2 infection or an uninfected control (not recorded which). The CDR3 bases are TGCAGTGCTAGAACGCAGGAGTACTACGAGCAGTACTTC. Encoded protein: CSARTQEYYEQYF.